This T cell receptor (beta chain) was identified during a study of cytomegalovirus exposure and HLA in healthy donors. Study-wide findings and caveats: Reports indicated that the classifier achieved high specificity and sensitivity in diagnosing cytomegalovirus status. It is likely that the observed cluster of highly shared sequence variants was a sequencing artifact.

This clone has a handful of counts. Its cognate antigen is unknown. The PCR ran on 60 Vbeta and 13 Jbeta primers. Only in-frame clones appear in the TCRdb table, and some are missing; sequencing was by immunoSEQ multiplex PCR. The sample holds approximately 180,000 clones, roughly 13% seen once. Material: PBMCs. The receptor was isolated from a man aged 50 or older in good health and CMV-seropositive.

CDR3 loop: CASRVRGGSRAFF. The DNA of the CDR3 is TGTGCCAGCAGAGTCCGCGGGGGTTCTCGAGCTTTCTTT. This rearrangement joins TRBV6-5 to TRBJ1-1; possible D gene TRBD1, 5 bases. Germline V gene sequence: CDR1 MNHEY, CDR2 SVGAGI. CDR3 length: 13 residues. V lost 6 bases, J lost 10 bases, and 18 bases lay in between.